These 13 T cell receptor beta chains originate from one sample sequenced in a study of type 1 regulatory T cells (dated by TCRdb to the early 2020s). The antigens these receptors bind are not known. Instrument on record: Illumina MiSeq. TCRdb trimmed the raw reads at Q25, called clones with MiXCR and kept productive beta chains. Identical CDR3 protein sequences are pooled into one entry, listed with their most common genes and DNA. This sample comprises about 62,000 distinct CDR3 sequences, approximately 67% of them detected only once. Of the sample, 1.5% to 2% is held by the ten largest clones. The sample consisted of cultured non-Tr1 T cells, either the whole culture or a sorted T cell fraction (not recorded which). Read against the paper, the sample's cell subset or site label means: non-Tr1 population from the T-allo10 product. The source of these receptors is a human donor in good health.

This clonotype was recorded only once. V and J are TRBV12-3 or TRBV12-4 and TRBJ2-2, with D maybe TRBD2 (5 bases). Trimming cost V 5 bases and J 6 bases, with 22 bases left between them. This CDR3 is 17 amino acids long. CDR3 sequence: CASSPAGPSEFAGELFF. In DNA, the CDR3 is TGTGCCAGCAGTCCCGCGGGCCCGTCGGAGTTCGCCGGGGAGCTGTTTTTT.

The chain links TRBV25-1 to TRBJ2-7, with D hard to call. Trimming took 3 bases from V and 4 from J, leaving 10 bases between them. Germline CDR1 is MGHDK and CDR2 is SYGVNS. The CDR3 has 13 residues. The CDR3 protein is CASSDINGYEQYF. CDR3 in DNA: TGTGCCAGCAGTGACATCAACGGGTACGAGCAGTACTTC.

The chain is built from TRBV7-8 and TRBJ1-6; 9 bases line up with TRBD1. CDR3 length equals 16 residues. Per germline, CDR1 SGHVS and CDR2 FQNEAQ. J was trimmed by 2 bases and V by 4 bases; bases with no gene match: 3. CDR3 sequence: CASSSGQGAYNSPLHF. CDR3 DNA: TGTGCCAGCAGCTCGGGACAGGGTGCCTATAATTCACCCCTCCACTTT.

This chain links TRBV21-1 with TRBJ1-2; the D call in the table, TRBD1, was not verified against the DNA. TRBV21-1 is a known pseudogene. The CDR3 runs to 14 residues. The CDR3 loop reads CASPGPRNFYGYTF. DNA of the CDR3: TGTGCCAGCCCGGGACCGCGGAATTTCTATGGCTACACCTTC.

This clonotype was seen repeatedly, ten times or more. The V and J genes are TRBV5-1 and TRBJ2-3; D is uncertain. Germline V gives CDR1 SGHRS, CDR2 YFSETQ. The CDR3 covers 16 residues. Trimming cost V 0 bases and J 1 base, with 12 bases left between them. DNA of the CDR3: TGCGCCAGCAGCTTGGCCCCCCCGGTCCGCACAGATACGCAGTATTTT. Translation gives CASSLAPPVRTDTQYF.

This clonotype was detected a few times. V gene TRBV7-9 combines with J gene TRBJ2-7, with no clear D. The CDR3 has 15 amino acids. From germline, CDR1 is SEHNR and CDR2 FQNEAQ (reference sequence). The ends were cut back, 3 bases at V and 1 base at J, with 13 bases in the middle. DNA of the CDR3: TGTGCCAGCAGCTTTGGCAGCAGTCTGTCCTACGAGCAGTACTTC. Its protein product is CASSFGSSLSYEQYF.

The chain carries TRBV6-2 or TRBV6-3 and TRBJ2-1, with TRBD2 matching 13 bases. This CDR3 region has 18 residues. Losses at the gene ends were 2 bases for V and 6 bases for J; bases not matched to a gene: 10. The germline gives CDR1 MNHEY, CDR2 SVGEGT. The CDR3 protein is CASSYDGGLAGVSNEQFF. CDR3 bases: TGTGCCAGCAGTTACGACGGCGGACTAGCGGGAGTTAGCAATGAGCAGTTCTTC.

This rearrangement joins TRBV6-1 to TRBJ2-7; D not resolved. V was clipped by 7 bases and J by 4 bases, with 8 bases between them. The CDR3 is 11 amino acids. Looked up from germline, CDR1 is MNHNS and CDR2 is SASEGT. CDR3 loop: CASMESYEQYF. CDR3 DNA: TGTGCCAGCATGGAGAGTTACGAGCAGTACTTC.

This chain connects TRBV20-1 to TRBJ2-3; TRBD2 agrees at 7 bases. The CDR3 length is 15 residues. Trimming at V came to 4 bases and at J to 6 bases, leaving 13 bases not matched to a gene. The germline gives CDR1 DFQATT, CDR2 SNEGSKA (reference sequence). CDR3 amino acids: CSAILAVGRSDTQYF. The CDR3 bases are TGCAGTGCTATTCTAGCGGTGGGGAGGTCCGATACGCAGTATTTT.

The J gene is TRBJ2-3, the V gene TRBV7-8; D not resolved. CDR3 length equals 17 residues. Trimming took 5 bases from V and 0 from J, leaving 18 bases between them. CDR1 is SGHVS, CDR2 FQNEAQ, per germline. The CDR3 loop is CASSPDLTGISTDTQYF. The CDR3 bases are TGTGCCAGCAGCCCCGATCTAACCGGTATTAGCACAGATACGCAGTATTTT.

A remark on this clonotype: At one of its ends the junction is not consistent with the germline gene, which may arise from a read error. The V call is TRBV20-1, the J call TRBJ2-5; D might be TRBD2 (5 bases). From germline, CDR1 is DFQATT and CDR2 SNEGSKA (reference sequence). The CDR3 extends over 13 amino acids. CDR3 region: CGANRGIQETQYF. The CDR3 DNA is TGCGGTGCTAACCGAGGGATCCAAGAGACCCAGTACTTC.

V and J are TRBV5-1 and TRBJ2-3; TRBD1 might be the D (6 bases). V was trimmed by 4 bases and J by 2 bases, leaving 11 bases between them. This CDR3 has 14 residues. Germline CDR1 SGHRS, CDR2 YFSETQ. The CDR3 loop is CASSPQGYTDTQYF. CDR3 DNA sequence: TGCGCCAGCAGCCCACAGGGCTACACAGATACGCAGTATTTT.

The rearrangement joins TRBV9 to TRBJ1-6; D perhaps matches TRBD1 (6 bases). Germline V CDR1 and CDR2: SGDLS, YYNGEE. V was clipped by 3 bases and J by 7 bases, with 17 bases between them. The length of the CDR3 is 16 residues. The CDR3 nucleotides are TGTGCCAGCAGCGAAGGGGGGGGCAGTGGGAATTCACCCCTCCACTTT. It codes for CASSEGGGSGNSPLHF.